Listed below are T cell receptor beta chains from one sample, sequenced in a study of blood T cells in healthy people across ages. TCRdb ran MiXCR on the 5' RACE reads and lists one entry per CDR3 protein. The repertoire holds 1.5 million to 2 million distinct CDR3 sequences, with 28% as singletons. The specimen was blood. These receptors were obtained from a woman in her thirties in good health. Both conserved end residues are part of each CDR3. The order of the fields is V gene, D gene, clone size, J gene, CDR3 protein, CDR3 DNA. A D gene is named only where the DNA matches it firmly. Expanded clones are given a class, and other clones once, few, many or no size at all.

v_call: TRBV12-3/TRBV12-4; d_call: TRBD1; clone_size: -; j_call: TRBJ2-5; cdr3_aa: CASSLGQGQGQETQYF; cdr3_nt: TGTGCCAGCAGTCTAGGACAGGGGCAAGGACAAGAGACCCAGTACTTC
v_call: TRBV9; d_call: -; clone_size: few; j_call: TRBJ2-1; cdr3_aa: CASSSDGEDEQFF; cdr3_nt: TGTGCCAGCAGCTCAGACGGGGAGGATGAGCAGTTCTTC
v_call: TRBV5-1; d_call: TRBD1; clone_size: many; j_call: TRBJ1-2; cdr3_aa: CASSLNRGYNGYTF; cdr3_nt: TGCGCCAGCAGCTTGAACAGGGGTTATAATGGCTACACCTTC
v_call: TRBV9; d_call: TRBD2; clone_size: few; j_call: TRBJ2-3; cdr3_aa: CASSVVGSGRDTQYF; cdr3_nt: TGTGCCAGCAGCGTAGTGGGTAGCGGGAGAGATACGCAGTATTTT
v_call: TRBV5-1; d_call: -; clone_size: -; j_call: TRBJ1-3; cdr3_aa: CASRGYSGNTIYF; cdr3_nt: TGCGCTAGCAGGGGATACTCTGGAAACACCATATATTTT
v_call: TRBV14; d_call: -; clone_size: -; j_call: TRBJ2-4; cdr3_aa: CASSQGLLAKNIQYF; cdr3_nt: TGTGCCAGCAGCCAAGGGTTACTAGCCAAAAACATTCAGTACTTC
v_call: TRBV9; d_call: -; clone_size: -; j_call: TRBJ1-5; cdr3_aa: CASSVEPNNQPQHF; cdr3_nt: TGTGCCAGCAGCGTAGAACCGAACAATCAGCCCCAGCATTTT
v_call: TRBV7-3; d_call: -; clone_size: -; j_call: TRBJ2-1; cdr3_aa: CASSFDPMNEQFF; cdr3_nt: TGTGCCAGCAGTTTTGACCCCATGAATGAGCAGTTCTTC
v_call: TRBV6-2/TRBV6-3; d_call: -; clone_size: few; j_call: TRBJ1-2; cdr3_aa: CASRPRGPGTSDYGYTF; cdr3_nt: TGTGCCAGCAGACCCAGGGGCCCGGGGACCTCGGACTATGGCTACACCTTC
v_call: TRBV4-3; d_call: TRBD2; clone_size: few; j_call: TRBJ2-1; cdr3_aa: CASSQGSTSAINEQFF; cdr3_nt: TGCGCCAGCAGCCAAGGATCCACTAGCGCTATCAATGAGCAGTTCTTC
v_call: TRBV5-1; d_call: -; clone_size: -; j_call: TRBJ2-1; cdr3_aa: CASSLGPGEGDNEQFF; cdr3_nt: TGCGCCAGCAGCTTGGGCCCAGGGGAGGGAGACAATGAGCAGTTCTTC
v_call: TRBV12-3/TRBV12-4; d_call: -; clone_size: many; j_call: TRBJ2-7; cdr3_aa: CATQRDLHSYEQYF; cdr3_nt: TGTGCCACCCAAAGGGACCTTCACTCCTACGAGCAGTACTTC
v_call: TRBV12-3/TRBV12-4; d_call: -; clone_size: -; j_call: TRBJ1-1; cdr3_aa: CASSLTSGQNTEAFF; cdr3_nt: TGTGCCAGCAGCTTAACATCGGGACAAAACACTGAAGCTTTCTTT
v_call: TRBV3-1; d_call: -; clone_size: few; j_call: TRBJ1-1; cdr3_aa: CASSQGGRGGSAFF; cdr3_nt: TGTGCCAGCAGCCAAGGGGGCCGGGGGGGATCGGCTTTCTTT
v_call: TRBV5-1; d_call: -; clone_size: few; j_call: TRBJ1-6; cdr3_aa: CASSMEAGQRSYNSPLHF; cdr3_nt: TGCGCCAGCAGCATGGAGGCAGGGCAGAGGTCCTATAATTCACCCCTCCACTTT
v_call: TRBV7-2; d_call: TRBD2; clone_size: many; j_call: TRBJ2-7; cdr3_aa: CASSRLAEHYEQYF; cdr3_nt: TGTGCCAGCAGCCGACTAGCGGAACACTACGAGCAGTACTTC
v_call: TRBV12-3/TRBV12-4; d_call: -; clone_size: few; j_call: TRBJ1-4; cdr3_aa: CASGRTNEKLFF; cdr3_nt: TGTGCCAGCGGGCGAACTAATGAAAAACTGTTTTTT
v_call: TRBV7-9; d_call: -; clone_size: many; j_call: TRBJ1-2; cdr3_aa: CASSLGANYGYTF; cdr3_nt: TGTGCCAGCAGCTTAGGGGCTAACTATGGCTACACCTTC
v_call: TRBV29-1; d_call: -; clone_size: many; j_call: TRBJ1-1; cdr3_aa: CSVDRVNTEAFF; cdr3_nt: TGCAGCGTTGACAGGGTGAACACTGAAGCTTTCTTT
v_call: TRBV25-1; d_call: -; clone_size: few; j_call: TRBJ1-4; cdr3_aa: CASSEYKGFGEKLFF; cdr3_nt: TGTGCCAGCAGTGAATACAAAGGGTTTGGAGAAAAACTGTTTTTT
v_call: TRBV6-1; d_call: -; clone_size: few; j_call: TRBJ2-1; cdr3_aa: CASSKGPRGNNEQFF; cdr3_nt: TGTGCCAGCAGTAAAGGGCCGAGAGGCAACAATGAGCAGTTCTTC
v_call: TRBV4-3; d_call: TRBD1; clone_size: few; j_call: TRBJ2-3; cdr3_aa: CASSQEGTASTDTQYF; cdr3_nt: TGCGCCAGCAGCCAAGAAGGGACAGCTAGCACAGATACGCAGTATTTT
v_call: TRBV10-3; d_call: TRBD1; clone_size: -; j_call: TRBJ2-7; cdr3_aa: CAISRDRRDQQYF; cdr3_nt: TGTGCCATCAGCCGGGACAGGAGGGACCAGCAGTACTTC
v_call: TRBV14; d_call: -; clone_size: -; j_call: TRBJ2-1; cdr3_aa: CASRPGGGRSGEQFF; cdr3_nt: TGTGCCAGCAGGCCCGGGGGCGGGAGATCGGGTGAGCAGTTCTTC
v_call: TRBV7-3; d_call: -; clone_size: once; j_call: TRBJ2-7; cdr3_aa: CTSSLSTSSRRYF; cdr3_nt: TGTACCAGCAGCTTATCTACGAGCTCACGGCGGTACTTC
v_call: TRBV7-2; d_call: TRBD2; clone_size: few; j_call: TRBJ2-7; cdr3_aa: CASSTGLAGVVYEQYF; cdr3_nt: TGTGCCAGCAGCACCGGACTAGCGGGGGTCGTCTACGAGCAGTACTTC
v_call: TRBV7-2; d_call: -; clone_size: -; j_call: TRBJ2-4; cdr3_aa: CASSYDLVKNIQYF; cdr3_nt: TGTGCCAGCTCCTATGATTTAGTCAAAAACATTCAGTACTTC
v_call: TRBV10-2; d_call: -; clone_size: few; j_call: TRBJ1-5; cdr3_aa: CASSDRVSNQPQHF; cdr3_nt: TGCGCCAGCAGTGACCGAGTTAGCAATCAGCCCCAGCATTTT
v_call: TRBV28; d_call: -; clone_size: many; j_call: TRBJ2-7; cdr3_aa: CATHSGFHYEQYF; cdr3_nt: TGTGCCACCCATTCGGGGTTCCACTACGAGCAGTACTTC
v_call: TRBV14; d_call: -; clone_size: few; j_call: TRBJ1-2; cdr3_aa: CASRHDRLTESTF; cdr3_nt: TGTGCCAGCAGACACGATCGGTTGACGGAATCTACCTTC
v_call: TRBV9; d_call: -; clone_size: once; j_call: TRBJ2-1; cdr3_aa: CASSVVGSGYNEQFF; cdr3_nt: TGTGCCAGCAGCGTAGTCGGGTCAGGGTACAATGAGCAGTTCTTC
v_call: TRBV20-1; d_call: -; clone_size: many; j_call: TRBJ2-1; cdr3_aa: CSARDTAGAVDEQFF; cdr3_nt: TGCAGTGCTAGAGATACGGCAGGGGCCGTGGATGAGCAGTTCTTC
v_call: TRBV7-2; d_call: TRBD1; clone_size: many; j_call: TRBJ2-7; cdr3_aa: CASSLDRGSYEQYF; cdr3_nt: TGTGCCAGCAGCTTGGACAGGGGTTCCTACGAGCAGTACTTC
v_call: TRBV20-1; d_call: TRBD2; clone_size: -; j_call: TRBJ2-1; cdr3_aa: CSARWGRAGKNNEQFF; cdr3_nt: TGCAGTGCTAGATGGGGACGAGCGGGGAAAAACAATGAGCAGTTCTTC
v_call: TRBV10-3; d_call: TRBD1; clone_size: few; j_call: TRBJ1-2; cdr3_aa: CAISGDRGRDYGYTF; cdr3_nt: TGTGCCATCAGTGGGGACAGGGGGCGGGACTATGGCTACACCTTC
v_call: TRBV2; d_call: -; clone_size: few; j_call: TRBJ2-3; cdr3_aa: CASSEEGGSQYF; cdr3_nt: TGTGCCAGCAGTGAAGAAGGGGGATCGCAGTATTTT
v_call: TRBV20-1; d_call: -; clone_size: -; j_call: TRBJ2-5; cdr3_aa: CSAQADGVMLETQYF; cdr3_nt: TGCAGTGCTCAAGCAGACGGGGTAATGTTAGAGACCCAGTACTTC
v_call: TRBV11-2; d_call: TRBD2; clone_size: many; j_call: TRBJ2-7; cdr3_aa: CASSLGSSGGYEQYF; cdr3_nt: TGTGCCAGCAGCTTAGGCTCCAGCGGGGGCTACGAGCAGTACTTC
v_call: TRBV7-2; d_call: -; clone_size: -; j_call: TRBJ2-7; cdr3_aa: CASSVVFTRDEQYF; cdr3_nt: TGTGCCAGCAGCGTCGTCTTTACTAGAGACGAGCAGTACTTC
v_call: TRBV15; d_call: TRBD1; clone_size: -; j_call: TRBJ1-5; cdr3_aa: CATGNRGPDQPQHF; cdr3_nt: TGTGCCACCGGTAACAGGGGTCCAGATCAGCCCCAGCATTTT